One and the same sample provided the 20 T cell receptor beta chains below, sequenced in a study of human T cells and chemical hapten exposure. TCRdb reprocessed the RACE reads via MiXCR and lists one record per CDR3 protein. Of under 90,000 distinct CDR3 sequences in the sample, over 7% are singletons; the top ten hold more than 1.5%. Time point noted: healthy volunteer bleed at 6 weeks. The starting material, unfractionated whole blood, was used for total RNA extraction. Sequenced input: whole blood. The receptor set was obtained from a male donor in good health. Some clones in this sample may be carry-over from other donors' samples.

This clonotype has a handful of counts. The chain carries TRBV27 and TRBJ1-1; possible D gene TRBD1, 5 bases. This CDR3 contains 16 residues. Per the germline V gene, CDR1 is MNHEY and CDR2 is SMNVEV (reference sequence). V shed 2 bases and J shed 0 bases, with 13 bases lying between them. In nucleotides, the CDR3 is TGTGCCAGCAGTTTAAGGGGCCCCCCTATGAACACTGAAGCTTTCTTT. As protein: CASSLRGPPMNTEAFF.

The chain carries TRBV3-1 and TRBJ2-7, with TRBD1 identical over 10 bases. Germline lookup yields CDR1 LGHDT and CDR2 YNNKEL (reference sequence). Trimming removed 4 bases from V and 3 bases from J; junction bases left unmatched: 3. This CDR3 has 14 amino acids. The chain's CDR3 is CASSLDRGLYEQYF. CDR3 DNA sequence: TGTGCCAGCAGCCTCGACAGGGGGCTCTACGAGCAGTACTTC.

Many counts were recorded for this clonotype. The V gene is TRBV21-1, the J gene TRBJ1-1. TRBV21-1 is noted as a pseudogene. CDR3 length equals 12 residues. The chain's CDR3 is CASSRARTEAFF. In nucleotides, the CDR3 is TGTGCCAGCAGTCGGGCCCGCACTGAAGCTTTCTTT.

J is TRBJ2-1 and V is TRBV5-1; 7 nucleotides align to TRBD1. CDR1 is SGHRS, CDR2 YFSETQ, per germline. With 3 bases clipped from V and 2 bases from J, the junction kept 8 bases outside the gene matches. This CDR3 spans 16 amino acids. The CDR3 DNA is TGCGCCAGCAGCTGGAGCGCCGGGACAGCCTACAATGAGCAGTTCTTC. This codes for CASSWSAGTAYNEQFF. Combining the CDR3 with reference TRBV5-1 and TRBJ2-1 gives the whole variable domain KAGVTQTPRYLIKTRGQQVTLSCSPISGHRSVSWYQQTPGQGLQFLFEYFSETQRNKGNFPGRFSGRQFSNSRSEMNVSTLELGDSALYLCASSWSAGTAYNEQFFGPGTRLTVL.

In its sample, this clonotype was seen many times. The chain uses TRBV20-1 and TRBJ1-2, with D possibly TRBD1 on 5 matching bases. This CDR3 region has 14 residues. Trimming cost V 2 bases and J 3 bases, with 13 bases left between them. Germline V gives CDR1 DFQATT, CDR2 SNEGSKA (reference sequence). The CDR3 sequence: CSARTRVNDYGYTF. The DNA of the CDR3 is TGCAGTGCTAGAACCAGGGTCAACGACTATGGCTACACCTTC.

This clonotype occurred a few times. The J gene is TRBJ2-2, the V gene TRBV6-1, with D unresolved. V lost 7 bases and J 4 bases, leaving 10 bases between the germline ends. The CDR3 is 13 amino acids. The germline V gene has CDR1 MNHNS and CDR2 SASEGT. Written as DNA, the CDR3 is TGTGCCAGCATGAGAGACTCCACCGGGGAGCTGTTTTTT. It translates to CASMRDSTGELFF.

This clonotype was seen a few times. The chain has TRBV7-9 and TRBJ1-3, with 7 bases aligning to TRBD1. The V gene's germline CDR1 is SEHNR and CDR2 FQNEAQ (reference sequence). The CDR3 contains 15 residues. After removal of 2 bases from V and 2 bases from J, the junction contained 3 bases not matched to a gene. The CDR3 coding sequence is TGTGCCAGCAGCTTACTACAGGGGCCTGGAAACACCATATATTTT. Translation gives CASSLLQGPGNTIYF.

There are a few counts of this clonotype. The genes are TRBV7-9 and TRBJ2-3, with 9 bases matching TRBD2. V was pared by 4 bases and J by 4 bases, with 12 bases of the junction left unmatched. Germline-derived CDR1 and CDR2 are SEHNR and FQNEAQ (reference sequence). The CDR3 is made up of 17 amino acids. In DNA, the CDR3 is TGTGCCAGCAGCTCCCTTGTCCTAGCGGGACGCGCAGATACGCAGTATTTT. Translating gives CASSSLVLAGRADTQYF.

This clonotype was counted at least ten times. This rearrangement joins TRBV20-1 to TRBJ2-3, with 7 bases fitting TRBD1. V lost 6 bases, J lost 2 bases, and 8 bases stayed unmatched. The CDR3 totals 14 residues. Germline-derived CDR1 and CDR2 are DFQATT and SNEGSKA (reference sequence). Here the CDR3 DNA reads TGCAGTGCGGGTGGACAGGAAATCACAGATACGCAGTATTTT. Protein: CSAGGQEITDTQYF.

This clonotype appeared a few times. This chain links TRBV14 with TRBJ1-1, with 10 bases matching TRBD1. Germline CDR1 SGHDN, CDR2 FVKESK. After removal of 6 bases from V and 6 bases from J, the junction contained 1 base not matched to a gene. CDR3 length: 12 residues. The CDR3 DNA reads as TGTGCCAGCAGGACAGGGGGCCCTGAAGCTTTCTTT. It codes for CASRTGGPEAFF.

The sample holds many counts of this clonotype. This chain joins TRBV12-3 or TRBV12-4 and TRBJ1-5; D is perhaps TRBD1 (5 bases). The CDR3 has 14 residues. Trimming stripped 3 bases from V and 3 bases from J, with 9 bases between. The CDR3 region has the DNA TGTGCCAGCAGTTTCACAGGTTACAATCAGCCCCAGCATTTT. This gives the protein CASSFTGYNQPQHF.

This chain connects TRBV7-9 to TRBJ2-3, with TRBD1 matching 9 bases. This CDR3 has 18 amino acids. Germline V gives CDR1 SEHNR, CDR2 FQNEAQ (reference sequence). V lost 4 bases, J lost 1 base, and 12 bases stayed unmatched. The CDR3 region has the DNA TGTGCCAGCAGCTCGGACAGGGGAAGACATCTAGGCACAGATACGCAGTATTTT. It is translated as CASSSDRGRHLGTDTQYF. Drawing the rest from reference TRBV7-9 and TRBJ2-3, the complete variable domain is DTGVSQNPRHKITKRGQNVTFRCDPISEHNRLYWYRQTLGQGPEFLTYFQNEAQLEKSRLLSDRFSAERPKGSFSTLEIQRTEQGDSAMYLCASSSDRGRHLGTDTQYFGPGTRLTVL.

This clonotype was detected a few times. The chain is built from TRBV6-2 or TRBV6-3 and TRBJ2-7; D uncertain. CDR3 length equals 12 residues. The V end was cut by 9 bases, the J end by 2 bases, with 11 bases between. Germline CDR1 MNHEY, CDR2 SVGEGT. As DNA, the CDR3 is TGTGCCAGTACCGGGTCACCCTACGAGCAGTACTTC. This sequence encodes CASTGSPYEQYF.

This clonotype was seen more than once but under ten times. The chain joins TRBV7-2 to TRBJ2-1; perhaps D is TRBD1 or TRBD2 (6 bases each). From germline, CDR1 is SGHTA and CDR2 FQGNSA. CDR3 length: 13 amino acids. Trimming pared 1 base from V and 15 bases from J, leaving 16 bases between. The CDR3 DNA sequence: TGTGCCAGCAGCTTAGACGGGGGCCTGCATGGGTTCTTC. It is translated as CASSLDGGLHGFF.

In this sample, this clonotype turned up a few times. The V gene is TRBV7-2, the J gene TRBJ1-1, with TRBD1 matching 8 bases. The CDR3 extends over 16 amino acids. Germline assignment: CDR1 SGHTA and CDR2 FQGNSA. Trimming removed 5 bases from V and 5 bases from J; junction bases left unmatched: 13. CDR3 sequence: CASSPWTGTGKTEAFF. CDR3 in DNA: TGTGCCAGCAGCCCCTGGACAGGGACTGGTAAGACTGAAGCTTTCTTT.

This clonotype was seen many times. V and J are TRBV2 and TRBJ1-5; D unclear. Germline CDR1 SNHLY, CDR2 FYNNEI. Between the trimmed V and J ends, which lost 5 bases and 0 bases, there was a span of 8 bases. The CDR3 has 14 amino acids. The CDR3 region is CASSPGYSNQPQHF. For the CDR3, the DNA is TGTGCCAGCAGTCCAGGCTATAGCAATCAGCCCCAGCATTTT.

This clonotype turned up a few times. V and J are TRBV11-2 and TRBJ1-2, with TRBD1 identical over 7 bases. Germline V lookup: CDR1 SGHAT, CDR2 FQNNGV. The junction had 7 bases not matched to a gene; V was cut back by 6 bases and J by 3 bases. The CDR3 runs to 14 residues. CDR3 loop: CASSLQGRYYGYTF. The CDR3 DNA reads TGTGCCAGCAGTCTACAGGGGCGGTACTATGGCTACACCTTC.

This rearrangement joins TRBV7-2 to TRBJ1-3; 7 bases line up with TRBD1. The CDR3 runs 16 residues. The junction had 15 bases not matched to a gene; V was cut back by 8 bases and J by 5 bases. Germline loops: CDR1 SGHTA, CDR2 FQGNSA. The CDR3 loop reads CASSLNRQGLRNTIYF. The CDR3 DNA reads TGTGCCAGCTCCTTAAATAGACAGGGTCTTCGAAACACCATATATTTT.

In its sample, this clonotype was seen a few times. The chain carries TRBV28 and TRBJ1-5; 12 nucleotides match TRBD1. The CDR3 is 14 residues long. From germline, CDR1 is MDHEN and CDR2 SYDVKM. V shed 5 bases, J shed 6 bases, and the junction held 2 bases outside the gene matches. CDR3 nucleotide sequence: TGTGCCAGCAGTGGGACAGGGGGCTTTCAGCCCCAGCATTTT. This encodes CASSGTGGFQPQHF.

There are a few counts of this clonotype. The CDR3 DNA sequence: TGTGCCAGTAGAGGATCGGATCTGAACACCGGGGAGCTGTTTTTT. It codes for CASRGSDLNTGELFF. The genes are TRBV19 and TRBJ2-2; no firm D call. Trimming took off 6 bases at V and 1 base at J, with 12 bases between the two ends. Germline V gene lookup returns CDR1 LNHDA and CDR2 SQIVND (reference sequence). The CDR3 has 15 residues.